The 8 T cell receptor beta chains below come from one sample, sequenced in a study of tumor-infiltrating lymphocytes in primary liver carcinoma (dated by TCRdb to about 2017). Sequenced on an Illumina HiSeq 2500. Starting from roughly 540 ng total RNA, TCRbeta-specific cDNA was produced by reverse transcription with a constant-region primer and ProtoScript II reverse transcriptase. The TCRbeta libraries were prepared through three rounds of nested multiplex PCR following a slightly modified ARM-PCR procedure. Multiplex TRBV1-TRBV30 forward primers and a Cbeta reverse primer were used in the first two PCR rounds, each of which was run for 9 to 11 cycles. TCRdb cleaned the public reads at Q25 with fastp, built clones with MiXCR and kept in-frame beta chains. One record per CDR3 amino acid sequence lists the most common genes and DNA. The sample table holds about 330,000 distinct CDR3 sequences, of which less than 65% were seen once. Of the sample, roughly 6% is held by the ten largest clones.

Blood RNA was extracted from unsorted whole blood with TRIzol reagent; germline DNA came from the DNeasy Blood & Tissue kit. Sequencing was carried out using peripheral blood. The receptors shown here come from a man in his forties with primary liver carcinoma and hepatitis B virus infection.

CDR3 region: CASSLKDYEQYF. CDR3 DNA sequence: TGTGCCAGCAGCCTCAAGGACTACGAGCAGTACTTC. The rearrangement uses TRBV11-1 and TRBJ2-7; D call uncertain. The length of the CDR3 is 12 residues. The germline V and J ends were trimmed by 5 bases and 3 bases, with 8 bases remaining between them. CDR1 and CDR2 from the germline V gene are SGHAT and FQDESV (reference sequence).

The chain combines TRBV2 with TRBJ2-6; perhaps TRBD1 as D (6 bases). CDR1 and CDR2 (germline): SNHLY, FYNNEI. The CDR3 consists of 17 residues. Deletions cut 6 bases from V and 4 bases from J, with 19 bases between. CDR3 sequence (DNA): TGTGCCAGCAGCCCCGGGACATCACGGTTCGGGGCCAACGTCCTGACTTTC. It codes for CASSPGTSRFGANVLTF.

This clonotype was picked up one time. A much larger clone lies one base from this, so it may be a read error. J is TRBJ1-6 and V is TRBV4-1; D ambiguous. CDR3 size: 14 residues. Looked up from germline, CDR1 is MGHRA and CDR2 is YSYEKL. CDR3 nucleotides: TGCGCCAGCAGCCCCCTGGCTAGTAATTCACCCCTCTACTTT. It encodes CASSPLASNSPLYF.

Only one count was recorded for this clonotype. Being one base from a much bigger clone, this may be a read error. Here the CDR3 omits its conserved ending phenylalanine or tryptophan, so a read error is the likely source. This chain uses TRBV4-1 with TRBJ2-1; the D is unclear. Trimming cost V 1 base and J 0 bases, with 7 bases left between them. The CDR3 has 15 residues. In germline, CDR1 is MGHRA, CDR2 YSYEKL. The CDR3 DNA reads as TGCGCCAGCAGCCAAGGACGTAACTCCTACAATGAGCAGTTCTAC. Its protein is CASSQGRNSYNEQFY.

Worth noting for this clonotype: Germline and junction disagree at one end, which may indicate a read error. This chain links TRBV6-1 with TRBJ2-7, with TRBD1 as a possible D gene (5 bases). In germline, CDR1 is MNHNS, CDR2 SASEGT. This CDR3 has 12 amino acids. The CDR3 spells CVSTQASYEHYF. The CDR3 DNA reads TGTGTCAGCACACAGGCCTCCTACGAGCACTACTTC.

This clonotype was picked up one time. One end of the junction varies from germline; a read error may be responsible. The V and J genes are TRBV12-3 or TRBV12-4 and TRBJ2-3, with TRBD2 as a possible D gene (6 bases). The CDR3 consists of 15 residues. The CDR3 sequence is CASSLVLAGPDKQYF. The CDR3 DNA sequence: TGTGCCAGCAGTTTAGTACTAGCTGGCCCAGATAAGCAGTATTTT.

This clonotype came up many times. V usage is TRBV6-2 or TRBV6-3 and J usage is TRBJ1-2; D gene unclear. Trimming shortened V by 2 bases and J by 0 bases, and 13 bases separated the two germline ends. The CDR3 contains 16 residues. The germline CDR1 and CDR2 sequences are MNHEY and SVGEGT. CDR3 nucleotide sequence: TGTGCCAGCAGTTACCCCTCTTCCGGTACTAACTATGGCTACACCTTC. The encoded protein is CASSYPSSGTNYGYTF.

The chain couples TRBV11-2 to TRBJ1-1; 8 positions agree with TRBD1. Germline V gene lookup returns CDR1 SGHAT and CDR2 FQNNGV. J gave up 9 bases and V 5 bases, and 14 bases lay outside the gene matches. The CDR3 extends over 15 amino acids. The CDR3 loop is CASSMAGGADTKAFF. As DNA, the CDR3 is TGTGCCAGCAGCATGGCAGGGGGCGCAGATACTAAAGCTTTCTTT.